This is a list of T cell receptor beta chains from one sample in a study of shared clonotypes between healthy human individuals. The method was immunoSEQ multiplex PCR; TCRdb's version includes in-frame clones alone and lacks a portion of them. The sample lists under 1 million clones, about 92% occurring once. The sample comprised naive CD8+ T cells sorted from blood. The receptors originated from a man aged 30 to 39 in good health. The CDR3 runs from the conserved cysteine through the conserved F or W. Each record gives: J gene, D gene, V gene, clone size, CDR3 DNA, CDR3 protein. The D gene is left open where the match is weak. Some rows have no size entry. The others give once, few or many, or a class for an expanded clone.

>TRBJ2-7|.|TRBV7-9|.
TGTGCCAGCAGCTGGGACTCCCCTGGCTACGAGCAGTACTTC
CASSWDSPGYEQYF
>TRBJ2-5|.|TRBV6-6|.
TGTGCCAGTACAGGGTCTGAGGAGACCCAGTACTTC
CASTGSEETQYF
>TRBJ2-3|.|TRBV4-2|.
TGTGCCAGCAGCCAAGAGCGATCGCCCAGCACAGATACGCAGTATTTT
CASSQERSPSTDTQYF
>TRBJ2-7|.|TRBV28|.
TGTGCCAGCAGCCTAATCTCGGCAGGGGAAGCCGTGCAGTACTTC
CASSLISAGEAVQYF
>TRBJ2-2|.|TRBV7-6|.
TGTGCCAGCAGCTTCGCAGTCGGGGGGAACACCGGGGAGCTGTTTTTT
CASSFAVGGNTGELFF
>TRBJ2-7|.|TRBV25-1|.
TGTGCCACCGTATCAGGGTTCAGCTACGAGCAGTACTTC
CATVSGFSYEQYF
>TRBJ1-3|.|TRBV6-5|.
TGTGCCAGCATATCGGGAAACACCATATATTTT
CASISGNTIYF
>TRBJ2-1|.|TRBV11-2|.
TGTGCCAGCAGCTTTCGGGGCCTGAGCTCCTACAATGAGCAGTTCTTC
CASSFRGLSSYNEQFF
>TRBJ2-3|TRBD2|TRBV7-2|few
TGTGCCAGCAGCTTACTAGCGGGCCCCACAGATACGCAGTATTTT
CASSLLAGPTDTQYF
>TRBJ1-4|.|TRBV1|.
TGCACCAGCAGCAACTTTCGCCCAGGGGAGTGTTGTGATGAAAAACTGTTTTTT
CTSSNFRPGECCDEKLFF
>TRBJ2-7|TRBD2|TRBV7-9|.
TGTGCCAGCAGCCCACTAGCGGGTAGCTCCTACGAGCAGTACTTC
CASSPLAGSSYEQYF
>TRBJ2-4|.|TRBV7-9|.
TGTGCCAGCAGCTTAGCGAGCAGCCTGCACAAAAACATTCAGTACTTC
CASSLASSLHKNIQYF
>TRBJ2-2|.|TRBV9|.
TGTGCCAGCAGCGCTGCACTAGTAGTTGGGGCTTCGAACACCGGGGAGCTGTTTTTT
CASSAALVVGASNTGELFF
>TRBJ2-7|.|TRBV7-2|.
TGTGCCAGCAGCCACGGGGCCCCGGCCCCCTACGAGCAGTACTTC
CASSHGAPAPYEQYF
>TRBJ1-2|.|TRBV4-3|.
TGCGCCAGCAGCCAAGATCGGGGCCCACTCTATGGCTACACCTTC
CASSQDRGPLYGYTF
>TRBJ2-7|.|TRBV2|.
TGTGCCAGCAGTTGGGTGGCAGATGCCTACGAGCAGTACTTC
CASSWVADAYEQYF
>TRBJ2-1|.|TRBV2|.
TGTGCCAGCAGTGGGAAACAGGGCGAACCCTACAATGAGCAGTTCTTC
CASSGKQGEPYNEQFF